A selection of T cell receptor beta chains follows, all from one sample in a study of blood T cell repertoires in COVID-19. TCRdb's table, derived via immunoSEQ multiplex PCR, lists solely in-frame clones and lacks some. The sample records 140,000 to 150,000 clones, about 88% being singletons. The specimen sequenced was peripheral blood. The source of these receptors is a human donor with COVID-19, enrolled during active disease. The donor label of this sample is uncertain. Both conserved end residues are part of each CDR3. Each record gives: V gene, D gene, clone size, J gene, CDR3 protein, CDR3 DNA. D genes are given only for firm matches. Rows give clone size only sometimes, using once, few, many, or a class for an expanded clone.

TRBV5-1,-,-,TRBJ1-1,CASTRTVRENTEAFF,TGCGCCAGCACAAGAACGGTCAGGGAGAACACTGAAGCTTTCTTT
TRBV2,TRBD2,-,TRBJ2-7,CASIPDSGKNYEQYF,TGTGCCAGCATACCGGATAGCGGGAAAAACTACGAGCAGTACTTC
TRBV5-6,-,-,TRBJ2-2,CASSYFGELFF,TGTGCCAGCAGCTACTTCGGGGAGCTGTTTTTT
TRBV27,-,-,TRBJ1-4,CASSQENRAEGEKLFF,TGTGCCAGCAGCCAAGAAAACCGGGCCGAGGGAGAAAAACTGTTTTTT
TRBV7-9,-,-,TRBJ1-6,CASSQRDINNSPLHF,TGTGCCAGCAGCCAGCGGGACATAAATAATTCACCCCTCCACTTT
TRBV6-2/TRBV6-3,TRBD2,-,TRBJ2-3,CASSYRQRGGTQYF,TGTGCCAGCAGTTATCGTCAGCGGGGCGGTACGCAGTATTTT
TRBV19,TRBD1,-,TRBJ1-1,CASIITGGNTEAFF,TGTGCCAGTATTATCACAGGGGGGAACACTGAAGCTTTCTTT
TRBV5-1,-,-,TRBJ1-1,CASSLAVGVHTEAFF,TGCGCCAGCAGCTTGGCCGTAGGGGTCCACACTGAAGCTTTCTTT
TRBV6-5,TRBD2,-,TRBJ2-1,CASSYLAGDNEQFF,TGTGCCAGCAGTTACCTTGCGGGGGACAATGAGCAGTTCTTC
TRBV9,TRBD1,-,TRBJ2-7,CASSAHPLGQGGEQYF,TGTGCCAGCAGCGCACACCCGCTGGGACAGGGTGGCGAGCAGTACTTC
TRBV12-3/TRBV12-4,-,few,TRBJ1-2,CASSLQGYGYTF,TGTGCCAGCAGTTTACAGGGCTATGGCTACACCTTC
TRBV5-1,-,-,TRBJ1-2,CASSFGVGRDYGYTF,TGCGCCAGCAGCTTCGGGGTAGGGAGGGACTATGGCTACACCTTC
TRBV5-1,-,few,TRBJ1-6,CASSVRTDQNSPLHF,TGCGCCAGCAGCGTGAGGACAGATCAGAACTCACCCCTCCACTTT
TRBV5-1,-,-,TRBJ2-3,CASSVDYSDTQYF,TGCGCCAGCAGCGTGGACTATTCAGATACGCAGTATTTT
TRBV7-8,TRBD2,-,TRBJ2-5,CAGQRGGQETQYF,TGTGCCGGCCAGCGGGGGGGCCAAGAGACCCAGTACTTC
TRBV7-9,-,-,TRBJ1-4,CASSLQGGATNEKLFF,TGTGCCAGCAGCTTACAGGGCGGTGCAACTAATGAAAAACTGTTTTTT
TRBV5-1,TRBD1,-,TRBJ2-5,CASSILAQGAGETQYF,TGCGCCAGCAGTATCCTTGCCCAGGGGGCGGGGGAGACCCAGTACTTC
TRBV6-5,-,-,TRBJ1-1,CASSYSRNTEAFF,TGTGCCAGCAGTTACTCGAGGAACACTGAAGCTTTCTTT
TRBV2,-,-,TRBJ1-1,CASSVQGRAAEAFF,TGTGCCAGCAGTGTTCAGGGAAGGGCCGCTGAAGCTTTCTTT
TRBV9,-,once,TRBJ2-2,CASSVAGSPSLAGELFF,TGTGCCAGCAGCGTAGCCGGTTCGCCTAGCCTTGCCGGGGAGCTGTTTTTT
TRBV5-5,TRBD2,once,TRBJ2-5,CASSLEGTSGGAETQYF,TGTGCCAGCAGCTTGGAAGGGACTAGCGGGGGGGCAGAGACCCAGTACTTC
TRBV11-2,TRBD2,-,TRBJ2-5,CASSFGEGETQYF,TGTGCCAGCAGCTTTGGGGAGGGGGAGACCCAGTACTTC
TRBV12-3/TRBV12-4,TRBD1,-,TRBJ1-1,CASSRTGLIF,TGTGCCAGCAGTCGGACAGGTTTGATCTTT
TRBV18,-,-,TRBJ2-7,CASSPQGGGSYEQYF,TGTGCCAGCTCACCCCAGGGGGGTGGGTCCTACGAGCAGTACTTC
TRBV5-4,-,-,TRBJ1-2,CASSSPTTNYGYTF,TGTGCCAGCAGTTCACCCACTACTAACTATGGCTACACCTTC
TRBV19,TRBD1,once,TRBJ2-1,CASSGRGTGASHQFF,TGTGCCAGTAGCGGGCGGGGGACAGGGGCCTCACACCAGTTCTTC
TRBV2,-,-,TRBJ2-2,CASQIRETRGGELFF,TGTGCCAGCCAAATCCGGGAGACCCGAGGGGGGGAGCTGTTTTTT
TRBV5-1,-,-,TRBJ1-1,CASSPIPGGLNTEAFF,TGCGCCAGCAGTCCTATCCCCGGGGGGCTGAACACTGAAGCTTTCTTT
TRBV18,TRBD1,once,TRBJ2-5,CASSPGTEETQYF,TGTGCCAGCTCACCCGGGACAGAAGAGACCCAGTACTTC
TRBV19,-,-,TRBJ2-7,CASSIKVAGREQYF,TGTGCCAGTAGTATTAAAGTTGCAGGGAGGGAGCAGTACTTC
TRBV18,TRBD1,once,TRBJ1-5,CASSLQGQVSNQPQHF,TGTGCCAGCTCACTACAGGGACAGGTGAGCAATCAGCCCCAGCATTTT
TRBV10-3,-,-,TRBJ1-2,CAISGVGRNYGYTF,TGTGCCATCAGTGGGGTGGGGCGGAACTATGGCTACACCTTC
TRBV18,TRBD1,-,TRBJ2-7,CASSPGQGAYEQYF,TGTGCCAGCTCACCCGGACAGGGGGCCTACGAGCAGTACTTC
TRBV7-8,TRBD2,-,TRBJ2-2,CASRVAGGAATGELFF,TGTGCCAGCAGGGTAGCGGGAGGGGCGGCCACCGGGGAGCTGTTTTTT
TRBV2,-,-,TRBJ2-7,CASSHGLSYEQYF,TGTGCCAGCAGCCATGGGCTCTCCTACGAGCAGTACTTC
TRBV24-1,TRBD1,-,TRBJ1-1,CATSDHPDRGPTKAFF,TGTGCCACCAGTGATCATCCGGACAGGGGGCCGACTAAAGCTTTCTTT
TRBV19,-,once,TRBJ1-1,CASSTREGASTEAFF,TGTGCCAGTAGTACCCGTGAAGGGGCGTCCACTGAAGCTTTCTTT
TRBV5-3,TRBD2,-,TRBJ2-7,CARSLVREYEQYF,TGTGCCAGAAGCTTGGTGCGGGAGTACGAGCAGTACTTC
TRBV2,-,-,TRBJ1-1,CASTGGQSNTEAFF,TGTGCCAGCACCGGAGGACAGAGCAACACTGAAGCTTTCTTT
TRBV4-1,TRBD2,-,TRBJ2-7,CASSQDPQRGVGEQYF,TGCGCCAGCAGCCAAGATCCCCAGCGGGGGGTGGGGGAGCAGTACTTC
TRBV7-2,-,-,TRBJ2-5,CASSLRTAQETQYF,TGTGCCAGCAGCTTACGGACAGCCCAAGAGACCCAGTACTTC
TRBV6-2/TRBV6-3,-,-,TRBJ1-5,CASSLTENSNQPQHF,TGTGCCAGCAGCTTGACAGAGAATAGCAATCAGCCCCAGCATTTT
TRBV9,TRBD1,-,TRBJ1-2,CASSSRTGGDGYTF,TGTGCCAGCAGCTCCCGGACAGGGGGGGATGGCTACACCTTC
TRBV6-5,TRBD2,-,TRBJ2-2,CASSSLLREGPGELFF,TGTGCCAGCAGTTCCCTCCTTAGGGAGGGCCCCGGGGAGCTGTTTTTT
TRBV5-1,TRBD2,once,TRBJ2-1,CASSPAASGNNEQFF,TGCGCCAGCAGCCCCGCGGCTAGCGGTAACAATGAGCAGTTCTTC
TRBV7-9,-,few,TRBJ2-7,CASSFPAGETYEQYF,TGTGCCAGCAGCTTTCCGGCAGGGGAAACCTACGAGCAGTACTTC
TRBV10-3,TRBD1,-,TRBJ1-2,CAISEGRGTSYGYTF,TGTGCCATCAGTGAGGGCAGGGGGACGAGCTATGGCTACACCTTC
TRBV2,TRBD2,few,TRBJ2-2,CATAGDTGELFF,TGTGCCACCGCGGGGGACACCGGGGAGCTGTTTTTT
TRBV5-1,TRBD1,-,TRBJ1-2,CASSLDIGTGTNYGYTF,TGCGCCAGCAGCTTGGATATCGGGACAGGGACTAACTATGGCTACACCTTC
TRBV18,TRBD1,-,TRBJ1-4,CASSPETGTNEKLFF,TGTGCCAGCTCACCCGAGACAGGGACTAATGAAAAACTGTTTTTT